The sequence of this T cell receptor beta chain was determined in a study of CD8 T cells in Susac syndrome. As to this clonotype: The antigen is not known.

RNA amounts of about 0.45 to 1 ug underwent reverse transcription with random hexamers. Amplification of the TCR beta CDR3 was carried out by immunoSEQ multiplex PCR, which spanned a total of 54 Vbeta and 13 Jbeta segments. MiXCR was run by TCRdb on the immunoSEQ multiplex PCR reads, yielding one entry per CDR3 protein. Here the sample spans tens of thousands of distinct CDR3 sequences, around nine tenths being singletons. Germline CDR1 is MGHDK and CDR2 is SYGVNS. The J segment lost 6 bases and the V segment lost 4 bases, leaving 7 bases of the junction unmatched. CDR3 length: 15 residues. Sequencing of TCR beta was performed on blood CD8+ T cells and on blood CD4+ T cells. FACS was used to enrich TEMRA cells, whereas the CD8+ and CD4+ T cells were obtained by negative isolation. Study findings and constraints: The study acknowledged a relatively small number of individuals in its TCR sequencing and HLA analysis.

This TCR came from a human donor in good health. This chain links TRBV25-1 with TRBJ2-1, with TRBD2 matching over 9 bases. Sequenced sample: CD8+ T cells from PBMCs. CDR3 coding DNA: TGTGCCAGCAGTGCACGCGGGGGGGCCCCCAATGAGCAGTTCTTC. Protein sequence: CASSARGGAPNEQFF.